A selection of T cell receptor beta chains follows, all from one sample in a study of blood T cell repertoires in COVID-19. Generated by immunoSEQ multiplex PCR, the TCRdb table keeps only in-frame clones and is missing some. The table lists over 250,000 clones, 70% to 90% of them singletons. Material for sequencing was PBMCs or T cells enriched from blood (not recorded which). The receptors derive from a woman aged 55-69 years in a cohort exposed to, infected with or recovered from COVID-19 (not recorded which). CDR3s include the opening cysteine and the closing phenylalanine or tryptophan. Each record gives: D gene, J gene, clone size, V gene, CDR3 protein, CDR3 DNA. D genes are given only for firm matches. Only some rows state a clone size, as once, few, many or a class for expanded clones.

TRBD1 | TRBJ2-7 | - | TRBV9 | CASSPAGTDTYEQYF | TGTGCCAGCAGCCCTGCCGGGACAGATACCTACGAGCAGTACTTC
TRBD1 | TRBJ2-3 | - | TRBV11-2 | CASSPLDRADTQYF | TGTGCCAGCAGCCCTCTGGACAGGGCAGATACGCAGTATTTT
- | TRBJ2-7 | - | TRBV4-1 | CASSLLRGASVGEQYF | TGCGCCAGCAGCCTCCTCAGAGGAGCATCCGTTGGCGAGCAGTACTTC
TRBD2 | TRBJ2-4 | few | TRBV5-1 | CASSLVAGSRDIQYF | TGCGCCAGCAGCTTGGTAGCGGGCTCTAGGGACATTCAGTACTTC
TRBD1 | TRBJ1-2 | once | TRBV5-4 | CASSRQGARGYGYTF | TGTGCCAGCTCCCGACAGGGGGCGCGTGGCTATGGCTACACCTTC
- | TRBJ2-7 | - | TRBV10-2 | CASSTGGVNEQYF | TGCGCCAGTAGTACAGGGGGGGTTAACGAGCAGTACTTC
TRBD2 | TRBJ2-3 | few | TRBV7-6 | CASSSLAGGISTDTQYF | TGTGCCAGCAGCTCCCTAGCGGGAGGGATCAGCACAGATACGCAGTATTTT
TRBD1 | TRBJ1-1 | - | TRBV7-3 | CASSYDRGTEAFF | TGTGCCAGCAGCTACGACAGGGGAACTGAAGCTTTCTTT
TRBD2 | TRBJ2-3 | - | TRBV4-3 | CASSQDLPAGPPDTQYF | TGCGCCAGCAGCCAAGATTTGCCAGCGGGGCCCCCAGATACGCAGTATTTT
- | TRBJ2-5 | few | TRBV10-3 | CAISESGTQETQYF | TGTGCCATCAGTGAGTCGGGCACCCAAGAGACCCAGTACTTC
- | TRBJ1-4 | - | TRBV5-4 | CASSLGQVNEKLFF | TGTGCCAGCAGCTTGGGTCAGGTGAATGAAAAACTGTTTTTT
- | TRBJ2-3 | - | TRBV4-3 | CASSQGEADTQYF | TGCGCCAGCAGTCAAGGAGAGGCAGATACGCAGTATTTT
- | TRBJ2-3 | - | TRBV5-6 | CASSLGGMADTQYF | TGTGCCAGCAGCTTAGGCGGGATGGCAGATACGCAGTATTTT
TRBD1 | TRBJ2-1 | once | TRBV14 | CASSQDYWQGDDEQFF | TGTGCCAGCAGCCAAGATTACTGGCAGGGGGATGATGAGCAGTTCTTC
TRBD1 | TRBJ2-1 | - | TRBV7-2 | CASSSGTGARGEQFF | TGTGCCAGCAGCTCAGGGACAGGGGCCCGGGGTGAGCAGTTCTTC
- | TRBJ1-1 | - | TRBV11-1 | CASSLAFLTEAFF | TGTGCCAGCAGCTTAGCGTTTCTCACTGAAGCTTTCTTT
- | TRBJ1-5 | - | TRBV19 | CASSIVPGNNQPQHF | TGTGCCAGTAGTATAGTTCCGGGGAACAATCAGCCCCAGCATTTT
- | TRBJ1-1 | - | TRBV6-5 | CASSIRETGTEAFF | TGTGCCAGCAGTATCCGGGAGACGGGCACTGAAGCTTTCTTT
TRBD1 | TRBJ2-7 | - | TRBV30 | CAWKVGTGSGQYF | TGTGCCTGGAAGGTAGGGACAGGGAGTGGGCAGTACTTC
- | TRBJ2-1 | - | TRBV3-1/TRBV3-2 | CASSDDGGAPYNEQFF | TGTGCCAGCAGCGACGACGGCGGGGCCCCCTACAATGAGCAGTTCTTC
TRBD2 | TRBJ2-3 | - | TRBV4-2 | CASSQALAGEGDTQYF | TGTGCCAGCAGCCAAGCGCTAGCGGGAGAGGGGGATACGCAGTATTTT
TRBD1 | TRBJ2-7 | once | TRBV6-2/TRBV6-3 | CASSPTGGERYRTLVTYEQYF | TGTGCCAGCAGTCCGACAGGGGGCGAAAGGTACCGAACCTTAGTTACCTACGAGCAGTACTTC
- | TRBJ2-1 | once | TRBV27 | CASSSDFPSSYNEQFF | TGTGCCAGCAGTTCCGATTTCCCGAGCTCCTACAATGAGCAGTTCTTC
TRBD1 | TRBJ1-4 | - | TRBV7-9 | CASSLTGTSEKLFF | TGTGCCAGCAGCCTGACAGGGACGAGTGAAAAACTGTTTTTT
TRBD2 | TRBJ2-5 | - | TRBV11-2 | CASSLRQGVAGDQETQYF | TGTGCCAGCAGCTTACGGCAGGGGGTAGCGGGGGACCAAGAGACCCAGTACTTC
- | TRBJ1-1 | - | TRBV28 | CASSPGRRGTEAFF | TGTGCCAGCAGTCCCGGTCGGCGCGGCACTGAAGCTTTCTTT
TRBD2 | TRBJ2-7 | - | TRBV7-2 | CASSISGSQSYEQYF | TGTGCCAGCAGCATTAGCGGGAGCCAGTCCTACGAGCAGTACTTC
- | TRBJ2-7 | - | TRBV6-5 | CASSSSRDTATYEQYF | TGTGCCAGTAGTTCATCCAGGGACACCGCCACCTACGAGCAGTACTTC
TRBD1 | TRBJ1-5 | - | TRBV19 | CASSDRDGQPQHF | TGTGCCAGTAGCGACAGGGATGGACAGCCCCAGCATTTT
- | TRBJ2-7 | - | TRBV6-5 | CASSYSKGLNYEQYF | TGTGCCAGCAGTTACTCGAAGGGACTGAACTACGAGCAGTACTTC
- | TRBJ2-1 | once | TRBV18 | CASSPRTTYNEQFF | TGTGCCAGCTCACCACGGACTACCTACAATGAGCAGTTCTTC